This record covers a single TCR beta chain. Its cognate antigen is unknown. The sample comes from a study of cytomegalovirus exposure and HLA in healthy donors. Points from the study as a whole: Researchers counted around 180 TCR beta chains as cytomegalovirus-associated.

The CDR3 loop spans 13 amino acids. Trimming stripped 1 base from V and 5 bases from J, with 11 bases between. CDR1 and CDR2 from the germline V gene are GTSNPN and SVGIG (reference sequence). The primer mix had 60 Vbeta and 13 Jbeta primers. The data were produced by immunoSEQ multiplex PCR, yet TCRdb's version contains in-frame clones alone and is incomplete. The sample consists of approximately 180,000 clones, roughly 84% of them appearing once. This sequence originates from a girl under two years old in good health and CMV-seronegative. This sequence joins TRBV30 and TRBJ1-2; D gene unclear. Sequenced sample: PBMCs. The CDR3 sequence: CAWSEVQPYGYTF. CDR3 sequence (DNA): TGTGCCTGGAGTGAGGTACAGCCTTATGGCTACACCTTC.